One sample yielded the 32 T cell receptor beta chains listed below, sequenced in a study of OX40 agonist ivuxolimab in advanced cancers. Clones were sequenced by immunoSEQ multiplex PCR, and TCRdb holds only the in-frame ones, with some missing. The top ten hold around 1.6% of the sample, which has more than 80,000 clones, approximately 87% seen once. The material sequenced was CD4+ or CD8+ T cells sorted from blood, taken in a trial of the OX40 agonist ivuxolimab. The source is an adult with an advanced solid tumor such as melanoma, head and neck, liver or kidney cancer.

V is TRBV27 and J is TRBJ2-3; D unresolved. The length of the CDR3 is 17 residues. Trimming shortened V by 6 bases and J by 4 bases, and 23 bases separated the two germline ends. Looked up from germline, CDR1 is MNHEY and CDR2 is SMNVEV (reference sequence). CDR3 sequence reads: CASSRRKVAYGADTQYF. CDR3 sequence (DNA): TGTGCCAGCAGCCGTCGCAAGGTAGCCTATGGCGCAGATACGCAGTATTTT.

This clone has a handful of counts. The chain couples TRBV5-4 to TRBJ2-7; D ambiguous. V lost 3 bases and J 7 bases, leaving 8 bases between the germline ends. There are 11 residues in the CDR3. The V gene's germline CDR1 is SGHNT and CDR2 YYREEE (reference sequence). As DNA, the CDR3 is TGTGCCAGCAGCTGGGCTTCGGAGCAGTACTTC. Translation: CASSWASEQYF.

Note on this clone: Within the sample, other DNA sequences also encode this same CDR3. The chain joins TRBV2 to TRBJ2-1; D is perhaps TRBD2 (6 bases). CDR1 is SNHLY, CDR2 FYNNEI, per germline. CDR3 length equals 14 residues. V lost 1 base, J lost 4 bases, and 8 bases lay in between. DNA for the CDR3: TGTGCCAGCAGTGAAGTTGCGGGGTACAATGAGCAGTTCTTC. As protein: CASSEVAGYNEQFF.

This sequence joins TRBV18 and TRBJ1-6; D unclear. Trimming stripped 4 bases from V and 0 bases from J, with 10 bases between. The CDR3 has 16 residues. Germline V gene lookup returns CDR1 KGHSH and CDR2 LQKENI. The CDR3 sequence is CASSHKQSSYNSPLHF. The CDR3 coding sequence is TGTGCCAGCTCACACAAACAGAGCTCCTATAATTCACCCCTCCACTTT.

CDR3 residues: CASSESGSANEQFF. Written as DNA, the CDR3 is TGTGCCAGTAGTGAGTCGGGAAGTGCCAATGAGCAGTTCTTC. The chain combines TRBV19 with TRBJ2-1; D possibly corresponds to TRBD2 (5 bases). This CDR3 is 14 amino acids long. Germline V gene data show CDR1 as LNHDA and CDR2 as SQIVND (reference sequence). Trimming left V 5 bases short and J 6 bases short, with 14 bases between.

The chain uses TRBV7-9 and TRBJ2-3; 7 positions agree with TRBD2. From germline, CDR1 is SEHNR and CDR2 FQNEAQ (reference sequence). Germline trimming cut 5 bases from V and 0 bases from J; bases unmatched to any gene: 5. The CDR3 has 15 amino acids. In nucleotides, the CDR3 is TGTGCCAGCAGCCCCAGCGGGGTTAGCACAGATACGCAGTATTTT. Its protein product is CASSPSGVSTDTQYF.

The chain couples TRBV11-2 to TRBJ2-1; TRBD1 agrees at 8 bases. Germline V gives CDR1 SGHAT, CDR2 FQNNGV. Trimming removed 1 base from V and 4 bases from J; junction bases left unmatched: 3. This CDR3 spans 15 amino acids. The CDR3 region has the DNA TGTGCCAGCAGCTTAGTGAGGACAGGGTACAATGAGCAGTTCTTC. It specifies CASSLVRTGYNEQFF. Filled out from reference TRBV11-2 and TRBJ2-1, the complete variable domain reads EAGVAQSPRYKIIEKRQSVAFWCNPISGHATLYWYQQILGQGPKLLIQFQNNGVVDDSQLPKDRFSAERLKGVDSTLKIQPAKLEDSAVYLCASSLVRTGYNEQFFGPGTRLTVL.

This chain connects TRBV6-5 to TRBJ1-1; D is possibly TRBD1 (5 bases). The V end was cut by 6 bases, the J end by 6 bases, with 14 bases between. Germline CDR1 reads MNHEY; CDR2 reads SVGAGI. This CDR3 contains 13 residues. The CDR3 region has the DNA TGTGCCAGCAGGGCAGAGGGGATCCCTGAAGCTTTCTTT. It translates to CASRAEGIPEAFF.

CDR3 protein: CASSETGANTGELFF. The CDR3 DNA is TGCGCCAGCAGTGAGACAGGAGCGAACACCGGGGAGCTGTTTTTT. The chain couples TRBV10-1 to TRBJ2-2; D might be TRBD1 (5 bases). The CDR3 totals 15 residues. Trimming removed 2 bases from V and 0 bases from J, with 7 bases in between. Germline V gene lookup returns CDR1 WNHNN and CDR2 SYGVQD (reference sequence).

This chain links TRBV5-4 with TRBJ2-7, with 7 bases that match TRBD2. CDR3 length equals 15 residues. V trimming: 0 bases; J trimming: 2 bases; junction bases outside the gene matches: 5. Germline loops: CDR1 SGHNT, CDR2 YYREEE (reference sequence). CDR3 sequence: CASSLDGGGTYEQYF. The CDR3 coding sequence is TGTGCCAGCAGCTTGGATGGCGGGGGAACCTACGAGCAGTACTTC.

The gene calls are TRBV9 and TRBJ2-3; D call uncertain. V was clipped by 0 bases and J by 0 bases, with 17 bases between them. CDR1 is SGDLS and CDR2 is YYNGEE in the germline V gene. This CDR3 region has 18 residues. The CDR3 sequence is CASSVDPVGLSSTDTQYF. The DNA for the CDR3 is TGTGCCAGCAGCGTAGACCCGGTGGGCCTCTCTAGCACAGATACGCAGTATTTT.

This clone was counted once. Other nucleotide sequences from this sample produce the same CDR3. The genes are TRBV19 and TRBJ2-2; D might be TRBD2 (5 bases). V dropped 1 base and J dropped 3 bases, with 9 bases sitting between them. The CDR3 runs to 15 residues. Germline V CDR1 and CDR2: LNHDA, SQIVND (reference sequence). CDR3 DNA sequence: TGTGCCAGTAGTATAGGCGGGCAGTACACCGGGGAGCTGTTTTTT. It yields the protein CASSIGGQYTGELFF.

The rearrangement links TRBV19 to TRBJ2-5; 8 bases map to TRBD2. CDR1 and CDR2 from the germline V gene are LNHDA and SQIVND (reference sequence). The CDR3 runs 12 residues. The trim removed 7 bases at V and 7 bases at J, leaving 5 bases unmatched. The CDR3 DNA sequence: TGTGCCAGTATGGCGGGGGGATCGACCCAGTACTTC. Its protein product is CASMAGGSTQYF. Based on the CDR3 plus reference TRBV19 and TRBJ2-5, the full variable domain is DGGITQSPKYLFRKEGQNVTLSCEQNLNHDAMYWYRQDPGQGLRLIYYSQIVNDFQKGDIAEGYSVSREKKESFPLTVTSAQKNPTAFYLCASMAGGSTQYFGPGTRLLVL.

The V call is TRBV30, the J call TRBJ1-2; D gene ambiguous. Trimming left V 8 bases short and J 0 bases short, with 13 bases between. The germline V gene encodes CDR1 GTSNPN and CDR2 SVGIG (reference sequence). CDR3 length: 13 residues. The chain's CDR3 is CAVTQMTNYGYTF. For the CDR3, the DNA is TGTGCCGTTACCCAGATGACTAACTATGGCTACACCTTC.

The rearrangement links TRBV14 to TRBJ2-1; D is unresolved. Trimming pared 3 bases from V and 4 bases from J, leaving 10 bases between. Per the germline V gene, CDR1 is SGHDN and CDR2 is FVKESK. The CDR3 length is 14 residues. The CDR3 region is CASSHVRLYNEQFF. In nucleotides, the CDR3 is TGTGCCAGCAGCCATGTGCGGCTATACAATGAGCAGTTCTTC.

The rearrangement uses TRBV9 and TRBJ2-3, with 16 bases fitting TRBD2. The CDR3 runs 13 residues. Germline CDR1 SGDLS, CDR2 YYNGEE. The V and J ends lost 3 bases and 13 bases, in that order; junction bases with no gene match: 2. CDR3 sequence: CASSAGTSGGEYF. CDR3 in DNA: TGTGCCAGCAGCGCCGGGACTAGCGGGGGGGAGTATTTT.

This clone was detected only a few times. For the CDR3, the DNA is TGCAGCGTGGATGGTGGGAGTAGAGGGTCTGAAGCTTTCTTT. It yields the protein CSVDGGSRGSEAFF. This chain joins TRBV29-1 and TRBJ1-1, with no clear D. The germline gives CDR1 SQVTM, CDR2 ANQGSEA. With 6 bases removed from V and 6 bases from J, the gap between germline ends came to 20 bases. The CDR3 is made up of 14 amino acids. The variable domain in full, completed from reference TRBV29-1 and TRBJ1-1, reads SAVISQKPSRDICQRGTSLTIQCQVDSQVTMMFWYRQQPGQSLTLIATANQGSEATYESGFVIDKFPISRPNLTFSTLTVSNMSPEDSSIYLCSVDGGSRGSEAFFGQGTRLTVV.

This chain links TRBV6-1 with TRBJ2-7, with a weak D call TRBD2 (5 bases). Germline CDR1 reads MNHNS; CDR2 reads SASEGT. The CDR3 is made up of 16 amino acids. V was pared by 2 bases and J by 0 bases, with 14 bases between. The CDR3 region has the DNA TGTGCCAGCAGTGAATATTACGGGGTGCCCTCCTACGAGCAGTACTTC. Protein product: CASSEYYGVPSYEQYF.

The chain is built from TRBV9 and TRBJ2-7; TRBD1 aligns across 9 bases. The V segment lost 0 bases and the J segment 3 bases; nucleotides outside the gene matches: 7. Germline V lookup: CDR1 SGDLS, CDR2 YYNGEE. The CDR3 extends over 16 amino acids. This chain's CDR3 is CASSVATGQGLYEQYF. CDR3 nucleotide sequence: TGTGCCAGCAGCGTAGCCACGGGACAGGGTCTCTACGAGCAGTACTTC.

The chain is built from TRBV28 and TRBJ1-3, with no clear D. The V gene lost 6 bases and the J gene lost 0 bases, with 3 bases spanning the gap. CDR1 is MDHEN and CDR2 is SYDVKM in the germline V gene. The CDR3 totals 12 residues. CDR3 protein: CASSNSGNTIYF. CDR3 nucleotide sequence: TGTGCCAGCAGCAACTCTGGAAACACCATATATTTT.

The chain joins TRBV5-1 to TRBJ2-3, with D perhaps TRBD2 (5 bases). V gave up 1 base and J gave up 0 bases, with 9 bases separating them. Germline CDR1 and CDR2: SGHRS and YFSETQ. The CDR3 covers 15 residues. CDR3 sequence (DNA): TGCGCCAGCAGCTTGTCGGGGATAAGCACAGATACGCAGTATTTT. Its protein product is CASSLSGISTDTQYF.

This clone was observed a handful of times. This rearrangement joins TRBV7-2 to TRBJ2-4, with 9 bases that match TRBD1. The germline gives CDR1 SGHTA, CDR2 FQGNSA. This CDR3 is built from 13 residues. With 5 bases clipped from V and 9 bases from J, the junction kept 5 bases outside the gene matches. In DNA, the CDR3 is TGTGCCAGCAGCCGGGACAGGGCGGGCATTCAGTACTTC. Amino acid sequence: CASSRDRAGIQYF.

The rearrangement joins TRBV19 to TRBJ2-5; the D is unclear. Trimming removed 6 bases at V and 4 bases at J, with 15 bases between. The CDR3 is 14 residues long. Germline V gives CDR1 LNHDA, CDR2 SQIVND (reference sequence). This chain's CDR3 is CASRATWVGETQYF. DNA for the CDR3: TGTGCCAGTAGGGCTACATGGGTAGGAGAGACCCAGTACTTC.

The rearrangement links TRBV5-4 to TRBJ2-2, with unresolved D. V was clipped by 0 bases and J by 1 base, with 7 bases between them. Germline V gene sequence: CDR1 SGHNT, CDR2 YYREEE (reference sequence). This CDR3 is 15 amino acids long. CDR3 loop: CASSLDPGNTGELFF. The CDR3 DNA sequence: TGTGCCAGCAGCTTGGATCCGGGGAACACCGGGGAGCTGTTTTTT.

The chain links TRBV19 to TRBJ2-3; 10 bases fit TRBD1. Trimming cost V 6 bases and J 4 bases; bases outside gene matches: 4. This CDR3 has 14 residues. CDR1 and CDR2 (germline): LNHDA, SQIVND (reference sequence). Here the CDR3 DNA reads TGTGCCAGTAGCCGACAGGGGGCAGCAGATACGCAGTATTTT. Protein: CASSRQGAADTQYF.

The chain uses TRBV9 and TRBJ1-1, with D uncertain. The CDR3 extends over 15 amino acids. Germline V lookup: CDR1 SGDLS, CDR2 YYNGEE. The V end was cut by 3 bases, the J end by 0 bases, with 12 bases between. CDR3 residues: CASSAGVSMNTEAFF. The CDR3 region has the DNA TGTGCCAGCAGCGCCGGAGTTAGCATGAACACTGAAGCTTTCTTT. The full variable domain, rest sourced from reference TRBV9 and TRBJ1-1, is DSGVTQTPKHLITATGQRVTLRCSPRSGDLSVYWYQQSLDQGLQFLIQYYNGEERAKGNILERFSAQQFPDLHSELNLSSLELGDSALYFCASSAGVSMNTEAFFGQGTRLTVV.

The CDR3 DNA sequence: TGCGCCAGCAGCTTGGAGGAGGTCGGGGGGGCCCAAGAGACCCAGTACTTC. Its translation is CASSLEEVGGAQETQYF. This chain joins TRBV5-1 and TRBJ2-5; 8 bases agree with TRBD2. The J segment lost 1 base and the V segment lost 0 bases, leaving 8 bases of the junction unmatched. The CDR3 runs 17 residues. In germline, CDR1 is SGHRS, CDR2 YFSETQ. Looking up the rest from reference TRBV5-1 and TRBJ2-5 gives the full variable domain: KAGVTQTPRYLIKTRGQQVTLSCSPISGHRSVSWYQQTPGQGLQFLFEYFSETQRNKGNFPGRFSGRQFSNSRSEMNVSTLELGDSALYLCASSLEEVGGAQETQYFGPGTRLLVL.

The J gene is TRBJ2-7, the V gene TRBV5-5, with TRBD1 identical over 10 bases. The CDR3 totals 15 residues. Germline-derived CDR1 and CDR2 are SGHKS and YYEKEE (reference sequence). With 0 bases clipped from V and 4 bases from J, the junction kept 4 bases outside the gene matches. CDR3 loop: CASSLGQGAQYEQYF. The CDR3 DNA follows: TGTGCCAGCAGCTTGGGACAGGGGGCGCAGTACGAGCAGTACTTC.

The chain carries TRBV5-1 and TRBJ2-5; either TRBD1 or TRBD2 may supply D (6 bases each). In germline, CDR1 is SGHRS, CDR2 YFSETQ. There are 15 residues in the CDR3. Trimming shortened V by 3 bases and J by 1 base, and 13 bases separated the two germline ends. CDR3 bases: TGCGCCAGCAGCTCGGCGAGGGGGGCCCAAGAGACCCAGTACTTC. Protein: CASSSARGAQETQYF.

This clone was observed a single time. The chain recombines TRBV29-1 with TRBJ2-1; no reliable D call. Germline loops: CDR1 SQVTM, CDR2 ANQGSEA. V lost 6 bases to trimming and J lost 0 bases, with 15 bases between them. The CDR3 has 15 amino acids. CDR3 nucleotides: TGCAGCGTCGATGTGCGGTCTCGCTCCTACAATGAGCAGTTCTTC. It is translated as CSVDVRSRSYNEQFF.

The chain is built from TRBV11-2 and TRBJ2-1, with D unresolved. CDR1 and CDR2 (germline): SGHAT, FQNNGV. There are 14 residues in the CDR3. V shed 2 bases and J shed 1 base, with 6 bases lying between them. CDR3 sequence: CASSLTDSYNEQFF. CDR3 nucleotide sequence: TGTGCCAGCAGCTTAACAGATTCCTACAATGAGCAGTTCTTC.

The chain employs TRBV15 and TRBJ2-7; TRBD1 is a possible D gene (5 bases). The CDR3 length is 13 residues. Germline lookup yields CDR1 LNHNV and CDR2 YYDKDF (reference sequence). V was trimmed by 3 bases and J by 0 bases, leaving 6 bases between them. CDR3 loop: CATSRDTSYEQYF. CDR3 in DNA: TGTGCCACCAGCAGGGACACCTCCTACGAGCAGTACTTC.